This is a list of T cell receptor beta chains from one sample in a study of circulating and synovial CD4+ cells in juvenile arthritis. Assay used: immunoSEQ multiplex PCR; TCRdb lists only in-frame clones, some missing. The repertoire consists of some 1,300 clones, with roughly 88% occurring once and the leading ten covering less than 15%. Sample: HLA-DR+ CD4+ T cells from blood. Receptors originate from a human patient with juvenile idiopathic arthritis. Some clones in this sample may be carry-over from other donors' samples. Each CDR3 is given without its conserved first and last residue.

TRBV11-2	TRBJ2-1	ASSLGATPSNEQF
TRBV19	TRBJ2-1	ASSITLDTVGNEQF
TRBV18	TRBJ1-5	ASSQSGTVLGLDQPQH
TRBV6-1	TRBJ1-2	ASSDTAGPYGYT
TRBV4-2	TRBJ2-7	ASSQDFRSGGNEQY
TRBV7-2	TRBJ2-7	ASSFTRDSAIPYEQY
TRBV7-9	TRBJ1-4	ASSRERGLNEKLF
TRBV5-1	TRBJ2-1	ASKGNEQF
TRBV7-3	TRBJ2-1	ASSPNSGTSGNEQF
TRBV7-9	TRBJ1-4	ASSLGSRSNEKLF
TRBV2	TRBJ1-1	ASSDRYTEAF
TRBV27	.	ASTYGRGPYEQY
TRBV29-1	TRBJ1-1	SVRGTGGTEAF
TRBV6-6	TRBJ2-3	ASLGGTDTQY
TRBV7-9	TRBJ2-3	ASSLGSLSGVGDTQY
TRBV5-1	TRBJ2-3	ASGTEPRTDTQY
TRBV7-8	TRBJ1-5	ASSLGSLRESNQPQH
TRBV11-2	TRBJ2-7	ASSSRQETYEQY
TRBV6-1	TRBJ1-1	ASATGGAVDTEAF
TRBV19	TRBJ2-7	ASSRTSGYYEQY
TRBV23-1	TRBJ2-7	ASSQRSGHRPTEQY
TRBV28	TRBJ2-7	ASSLAGGPDEQY
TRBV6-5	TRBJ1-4	ASSYTGTGGEKLF
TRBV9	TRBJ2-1	ASSAGGSRPLSSYNEQF
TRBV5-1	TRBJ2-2	ASNRGSGTANTGELF
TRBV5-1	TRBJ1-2	ASSLVGRAYGYT
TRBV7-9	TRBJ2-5	ASSHKQGAWETQY
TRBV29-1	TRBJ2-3	SVEGGGTDTQY
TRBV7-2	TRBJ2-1	ASSLDPFYNEQF
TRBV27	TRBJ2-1	ASSLTREGFNEQF
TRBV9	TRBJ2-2	ASSPAQGGTGELF
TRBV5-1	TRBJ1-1	ASSPNAGTEAF
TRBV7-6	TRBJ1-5	ASSLGGGEPQH